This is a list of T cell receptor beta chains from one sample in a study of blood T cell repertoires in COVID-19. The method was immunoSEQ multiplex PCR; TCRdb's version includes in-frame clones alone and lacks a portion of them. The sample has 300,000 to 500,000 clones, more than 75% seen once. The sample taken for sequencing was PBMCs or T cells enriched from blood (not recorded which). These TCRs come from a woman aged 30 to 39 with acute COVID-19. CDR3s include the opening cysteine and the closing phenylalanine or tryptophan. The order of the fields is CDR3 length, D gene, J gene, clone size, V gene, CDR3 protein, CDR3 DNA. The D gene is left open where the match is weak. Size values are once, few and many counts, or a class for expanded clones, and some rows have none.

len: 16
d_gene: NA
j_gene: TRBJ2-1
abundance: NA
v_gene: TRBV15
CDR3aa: CATSRYPGGLYNEQFF
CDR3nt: TGTGCCACCAGCAGATACCCCGGGGGGCTGTACAATGAGCAGTTCTTC

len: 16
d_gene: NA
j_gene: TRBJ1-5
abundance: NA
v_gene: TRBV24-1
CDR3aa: CATSDRSGHPNQPQHF
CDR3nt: TGTGCCACCAGTGACCGATCTGGACACCCCAATCAGCCCCAGCATTTT

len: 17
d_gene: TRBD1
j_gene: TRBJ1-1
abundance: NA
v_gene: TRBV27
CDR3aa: CASSSDRGGGMNTEAFF
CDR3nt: TGTGCCAGCAGTTCGGACAGGGGCGGGGGAATGAACACTGAAGCTTTCTTT

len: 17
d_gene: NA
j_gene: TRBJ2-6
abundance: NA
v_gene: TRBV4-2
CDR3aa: CASSQDPISSGANVLTF
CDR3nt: TGTGCCAGCAGCCAAGACCCCATTAGCTCTGGGGCCAACGTCCTGACTTTC

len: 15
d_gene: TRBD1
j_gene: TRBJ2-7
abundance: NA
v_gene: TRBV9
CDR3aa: CASSEGDSSSYEQYF
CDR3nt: TGTGCCAGCAGCGAGGGGGACAGCAGCTCCTACGAGCAGTACTTC

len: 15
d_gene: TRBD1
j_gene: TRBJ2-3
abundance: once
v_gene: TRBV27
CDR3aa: CASSPPGQGTDTQYF
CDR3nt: TGTGCCAGCAGCCCACCAGGACAGGGCACAGATACGCAGTATTTT

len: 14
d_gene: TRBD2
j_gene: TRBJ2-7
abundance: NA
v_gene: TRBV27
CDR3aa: CASTGGAKGGEQYF
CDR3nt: TGTGCCAGCACCGGGGGGGCTAAAGGGGGCGAGCAGTACTTC

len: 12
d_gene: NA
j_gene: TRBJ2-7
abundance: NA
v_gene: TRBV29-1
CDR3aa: CSAGGQLYEQYF
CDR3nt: TGCAGCGCGGGGGGACAACTCTACGAGCAGTACTTC

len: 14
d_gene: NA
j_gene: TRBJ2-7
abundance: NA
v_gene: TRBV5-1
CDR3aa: CASSSQTESYEQYF
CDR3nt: TGCGCCAGCAGCTCCCAAACAGAGTCCTACGAGCAGTACTTC

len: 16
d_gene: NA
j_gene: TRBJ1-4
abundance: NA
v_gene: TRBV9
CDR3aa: CASSAGPQATNEKLFF
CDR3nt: TGTGCCAGCAGCGCAGGACCACAGGCAACTAATGAAAAACTGTTTTTT

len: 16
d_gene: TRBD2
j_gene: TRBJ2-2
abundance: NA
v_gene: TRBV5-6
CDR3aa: CASSLIAGENTGELFF
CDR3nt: TGTGCCAGCAGCTTAATAGCGGGGGAGAACACCGGGGAGCTGTTTTTT

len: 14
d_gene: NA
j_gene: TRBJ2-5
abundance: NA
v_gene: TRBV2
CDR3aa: CASSRRDTQETQYF
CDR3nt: TGTGCCAGCAGTCGCCGGGACACACAAGAGACCCAGTACTTC

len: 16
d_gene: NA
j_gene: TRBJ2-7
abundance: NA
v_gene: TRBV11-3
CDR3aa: CASSSTRRDTPYEQYF
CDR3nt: TGTGCCAGCAGCTCCACCCGCCGGGACACCCCCTACGAGCAGTACTTC

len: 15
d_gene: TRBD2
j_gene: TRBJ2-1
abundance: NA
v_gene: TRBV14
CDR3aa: CASSRLGLEDNEQFF
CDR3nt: TGTGCCAGCAGCCGACTGGGACTAGAGGACAATGAGCAGTTCTTC

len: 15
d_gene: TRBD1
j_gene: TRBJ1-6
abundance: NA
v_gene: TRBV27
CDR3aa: CASSFRQGLGSPLHF
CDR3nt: TGTGCCAGCAGTTTCAGACAGGGATTGGGTTCACCCCTCCACTTT

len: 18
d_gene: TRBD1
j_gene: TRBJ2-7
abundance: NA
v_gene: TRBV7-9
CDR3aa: CASSFRTGAGGIQDEQYF
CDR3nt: TGTGCCAGCAGCTTCCGGACTGGGGCAGGGGGAATCCAAGACGAGCAGTACTTC

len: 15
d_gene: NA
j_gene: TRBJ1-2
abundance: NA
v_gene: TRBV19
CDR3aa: CASKSRGSTLYGYTF
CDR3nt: TGTGCCAGTAAGAGTCGCGGGTCCACGTTGTATGGCTACACCTTC

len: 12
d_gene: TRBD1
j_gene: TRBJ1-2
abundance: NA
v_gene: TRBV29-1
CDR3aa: CSVERQGVGYTF
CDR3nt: TGCAGCGTTGAAAGGCAGGGGGTTGGCTACACCTTC

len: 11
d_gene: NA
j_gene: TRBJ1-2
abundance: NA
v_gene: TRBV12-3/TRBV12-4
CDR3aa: CASSWGGGYTF
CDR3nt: TGTGCCAGCAGTTGGGGGGGTGGCTACACCTTC

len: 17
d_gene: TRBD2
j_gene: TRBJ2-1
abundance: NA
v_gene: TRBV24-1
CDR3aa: CATSDAGLAGTRNEQFF
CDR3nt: TGTGCCACCAGTGATGCAGGACTAGCGGGGACTAGGAATGAGCAGTTCTTC

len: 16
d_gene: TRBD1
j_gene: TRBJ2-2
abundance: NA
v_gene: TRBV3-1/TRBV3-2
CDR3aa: CASSQESGGETGELFF
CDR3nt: TGTGCCAGCAGCCAAGAGTCAGGGGGCGAAACCGGGGAGCTGTTTTTT

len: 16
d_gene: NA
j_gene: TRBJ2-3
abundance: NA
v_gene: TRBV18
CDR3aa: CASSPVRLTSTDTQYF
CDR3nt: TGTGCCAGCTCACCAGTGCGGCTTACTAGCACAGATACGCAGTATTTT

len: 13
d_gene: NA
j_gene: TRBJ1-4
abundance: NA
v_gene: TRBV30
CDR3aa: CAYGGGMVGKLFF
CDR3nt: TGTGCTTACGGGGGGGGCATGGTCGGAAAACTGTTTTTT

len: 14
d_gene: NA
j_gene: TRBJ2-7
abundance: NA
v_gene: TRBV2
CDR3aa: CASSDGRGVYEQYF
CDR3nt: TGTGCCAGCAGTGATGGGCGCGGGGTCTACGAGCAGTACTTC

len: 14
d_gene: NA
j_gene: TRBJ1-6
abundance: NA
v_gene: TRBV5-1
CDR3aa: CASSLVRGNSPLHF
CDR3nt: TGCGCCAGCAGCTTGGTGAGGGGGAATTCACCCCTCCACTTT

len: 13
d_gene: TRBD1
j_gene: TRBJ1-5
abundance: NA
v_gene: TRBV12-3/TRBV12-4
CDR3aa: CASRDRDYQPQHF
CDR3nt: TGTGCCAGCAGGGACAGGGATTATCAGCCCCAGCATTTT

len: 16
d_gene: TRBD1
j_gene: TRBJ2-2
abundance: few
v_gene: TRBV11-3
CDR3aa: CASSQRDRANTGELFF
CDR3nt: TGTGCCAGCAGCCAGAGGGACAGGGCGAACACCGGGGAGCTGTTTTTT

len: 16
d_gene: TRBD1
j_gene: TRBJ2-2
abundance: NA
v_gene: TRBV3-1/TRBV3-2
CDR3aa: CASSQDIGAGGGELFF
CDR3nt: TGTGCCAGCAGCCAAGATATAGGGGCAGGGGGCGGGGAGCTGTTTTTT

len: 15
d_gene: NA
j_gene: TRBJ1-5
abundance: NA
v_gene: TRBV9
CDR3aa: CASSVEGGWLQPQHF
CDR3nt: TGTGCCAGCAGCGTAGAGGGAGGGTGGCTTCAGCCCCAGCATTTT

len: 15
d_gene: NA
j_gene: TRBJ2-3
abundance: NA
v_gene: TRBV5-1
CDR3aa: CASSFWGGAADTQYF
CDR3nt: TGCGCCAGCAGCTTTTGGGGGGGGGCAGCAGATACGCAGTATTTT

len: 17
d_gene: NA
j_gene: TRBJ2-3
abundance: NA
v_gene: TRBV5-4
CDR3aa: CASRPPGEIPIFDTQYF
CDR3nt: TGTGCCAGCAGGCCGCCTGGGGAGATCCCTATCTTCGATACGCAGTATTTT

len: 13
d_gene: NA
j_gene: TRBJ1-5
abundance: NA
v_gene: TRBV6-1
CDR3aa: CASSPQGNQPQHF
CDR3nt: TGTGCCAGCAGTCCCCAGGGGAATCAGCCCCAGCATTTT

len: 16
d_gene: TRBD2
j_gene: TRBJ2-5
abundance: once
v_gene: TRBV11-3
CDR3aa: CASSLGSGGPQETQYF
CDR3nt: TGTGCCAGCAGCTTAGGTAGCGGGGGCCCCCAAGAGACCCAGTACTTC

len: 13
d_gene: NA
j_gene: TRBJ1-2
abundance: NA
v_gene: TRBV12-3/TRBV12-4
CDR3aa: CASSLRGNYGYTF
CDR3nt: TGTGCCAGCAGTTTGAGGGGGAACTATGGCTACACCTTC

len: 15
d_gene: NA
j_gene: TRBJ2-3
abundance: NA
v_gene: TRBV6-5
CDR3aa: CASRDMTTGTDTQYF
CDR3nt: TGTGCCAGCAGAGATATGACAACGGGGACAGATACGCAGTATTTT

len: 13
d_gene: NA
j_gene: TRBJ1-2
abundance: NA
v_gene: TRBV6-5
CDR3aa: CASSPGVNYGYTF
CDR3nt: TGTGCCAGCAGTCCAGGGGTCAACTATGGCTACACCTTC

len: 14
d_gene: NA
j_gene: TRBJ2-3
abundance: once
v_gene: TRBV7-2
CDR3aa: CASSRDFQADTQYF
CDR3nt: TGTGCCAGCAGTCGGGACTTCCAGGCAGATACGCAGTATTTT

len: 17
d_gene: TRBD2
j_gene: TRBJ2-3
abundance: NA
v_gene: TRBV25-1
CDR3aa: CASSHSKGPGGSDTQYF
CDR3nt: TGTGCCAGCAGCCACTCAAAGGGTCCCGGGGGGTCAGATACGCAGTATTTT